The 26 T cell receptor beta chains below were found in one sample sequenced in a study of shared clonotypes between healthy human individuals. Profiling relied on immunoSEQ multiplex PCR, and the TCRdb table lists in-frame clones only, not all of them. The sample holds some 980,000 clones, 76% seen once. The sample consisted of memory CD4+ T cells sorted from blood. Subset here: CD45RA-negative fraction. These TCRs come from a man younger than 30 in good health.

The J gene is TRBJ1-2, the V gene TRBV5-1; D possibly corresponds to TRBD1 (6 bases). Germline V gives CDR1 SGHRS, CDR2 YFSETQ. CDR3 length: 13 amino acids. V was pared by 4 bases and J by 5 bases, with 12 bases between. CDR3 region: CASSEGTSYGYTF. CDR3 coding DNA: TGCGCCAGCAGCGAGGGGACATCGTATGGCTACACCTTC.

The chain links TRBV19 to TRBJ2-5; possibly TRBD2 for D (5 bases). The V and J ends lost 1 base and 6 bases respectively, with 12 bases between them. Per the germline V gene, CDR1 is LNHDA and CDR2 is SQIVND (reference sequence). This CDR3 has 14 amino acids. CDR3 amino acids: CASSIGEGRKTQYF. The CDR3 DNA reads as TGTGCCAGTAGTATAGGCGAGGGTAGGAAGACCCAGTACTTC.

This clone occurred a few times. The J gene is TRBJ2-2, the V gene TRBV11-2, with 7 bases identical to TRBD1. The V gene end was trimmed by 6 bases and the J gene end by 4 bases; junction bases not matched to a gene: 5. The CDR3 covers 14 residues. The V gene's germline CDR1 is SGHAT and CDR2 FQNNGV. In DNA, the CDR3 is TGTGCCAGCAGTTCTGACAGGGTCACCGGGGAGCTGTTTTTT. Translation: CASSSDRVTGELFF.

V usage is TRBV28 and J usage is TRBJ1-1, with D perhaps TRBD1 (5 bases). V lost 10 bases to trimming and J lost 7 bases, with 25 bases between them. The CDR3 has 15 residues. Germline CDR1 is MDHEN and CDR2 is SYDVKM. CDR3 sequence reads: CATQSRRDGSNEAFF. CDR3 sequence (DNA): TGTGCCACCCAAAGCCGCCGGGACGGATCTAATGAAGCTTTCTTT.

About this clone: The junction departs from germline at one end; a sequencing error may be responsible. The chain couples TRBV6-5 to TRBJ1-1; D is uncertain. Germline CDR1 and CDR2: MNHEY and SVGAGI. CDR3 length: 15 amino acids. The CDR3 DNA follows: TGTGCCAGCATCTCGGACCGCGTCTTGAATACTGAAGCTTTCTTT. This codes for CASISDRVLNTEAFF.

V usage is TRBV19 and J usage is TRBJ2-5; the match to TRBD1 covers 9 bases. The ends lost 3 bases at V and 5 bases at J; junction bases unmatched: 10. Germline loops: CDR1 LNHDA, CDR2 SQIVND (reference sequence). This CDR3 is built from 16 residues. The CDR3 DNA sequence: TGTGCCAGTAGTATGGTCCCACAGGGGGCGAGGGAGACCCAGTACTTC. The encoded protein is CASSMVPQGARETQYF.

The rearrangement joins TRBV6-6 to TRBJ1-1, with TRBD1 identical over 9 bases. The germline CDR1 and CDR2 sequences are MNHNY and SVGAGI (reference sequence). Trimming at V came to 7 bases and at J to 2 bases, leaving 11 bases not matched to a gene. The CDR3 runs 16 residues. The CDR3 coding sequence is TGTGCCAGCATAGTTGCTACAGGGGGCGGAAACACTGAAGCTTTCTTT. Translating gives CASIVATGGGNTEAFF.

This clone was detected once. The gene calls are TRBV30 and TRBJ2-7; TRBD2 is a possible D gene (5 bases). The CDR3 sequence is 13 residues long. Germline CDR1 is GTSNPN and CDR2 is SVGIG (reference sequence). V lost 4 bases and J lost 6, with 16 bases in between. The CDR3 DNA reads TGTGCCTGGAAAGATTTGGGAGTCAGCGAGCAGTACTTC. It codes for CAWKDLGVSEQYF.

This clone was seen a handful of times. The chain recombines TRBV10-1 with TRBJ2-1, with a possible D match to TRBD1 (5 bases). The CDR3 runs 16 residues. V was cut by 3 bases and J by 7 bases, with 19 bases left in between. Germline lookup yields CDR1 WNHNN and CDR2 SYGVQD (reference sequence). The CDR3 region is CASSDPSASAGNEQFF. The CDR3 DNA reads TGCGCCAGCAGTGACCCCAGCGCCTCGGCAGGGAATGAGCAGTTCTTC.

The genes are TRBV5-1 and TRBJ2-3, with D possibly matching TRBD2 (6 bases). The CDR3 consists of 17 residues. The V gene's germline CDR1 is SGHRS and CDR2 YFSETQ. Trimming took 0 bases from V and 3 from J, leaving 17 bases between them. The CDR3 sequence: CASSLGTKDSGTDTQYF. The CDR3 coding sequence is TGCGCCAGCAGCTTGGGGACTAAAGACTCGGGTACAGATACGCAGTATTTT.

This chain joins TRBV18 and TRBJ2-7; 11 bases align to TRBD2. The V and J ends lost 3 bases and 7 bases, in that order; junction bases with no gene match: 11. CDR3 length: 16 residues. Germline lookup yields CDR1 KGHSH and CDR2 LQKENI. The CDR3 spells CASSPTGLAGGREQYF. The CDR3 coding sequence is TGTGCCAGCTCACCTACAGGACTAGCGGGTGGTAGGGAGCAGTACTTC.

The CDR3 loop reads CASSSGGGIGTVPLPQYF. Written as DNA, the CDR3 is TGTGCCAGCAGTTCTGGGGGCGGCATCGGGACTGTCCCACTCCCGCAGTATTTT. J is TRBJ2-3 and V is TRBV2; D is possibly TRBD1 or TRBD2 (6 bases each). This CDR3 has 18 amino acids. V gave up 5 bases and J gave up 10 bases, with 31 bases separating them. CDR1 and CDR2 from the germline V gene are SNHLY and FYNNEI.

The chain employs TRBV18 and TRBJ2-5; TRBD2 matches 12 bases. This CDR3 contains 16 residues. V was pared by 3 bases and J by 2 bases, with 4 bases of the junction left unmatched. Germline CDR1 and CDR2: KGHSH and LQKENI. CDR3 in amino acids: CASSPILAGGQETQYF. The CDR3, as DNA: TGTGCCAGCTCACCGATCCTAGCGGGGGGGCAAGAGACCCAGTACTTC. Filled out from reference TRBV18 and TRBJ2-5, the complete variable domain reads NAGVMQNPRHLVRRRGQEARLRCSPMKGHSHVYWYRQLPEEGLKFMVYLQKENIIDESGMPKERFSAEFPKEGPSILRIQQVVRGDSAAYFCASSPILAGGQETQYFGPGTRLLVL.

In regard to this clone: The same CDR3 arises from other DNA sequences in this sample as well. The gene calls are TRBV30 and TRBJ1-5; D gene uncertain. Germline CDR1 reads GTSNPN; CDR2 reads SVGIG (reference sequence). The CDR3 contains 13 residues. Trimming pared 0 bases from V and 3 bases from J, leaving 6 bases between. In nucleotides, the CDR3 is TGTGCCTGGAGTGTAGGCCTCAATCAGCCCCAGCATTTT. Translation: CAWSVGLNQPQHF.

The V and J genes are TRBV4-3 and TRBJ2-7, with 9 bases that match TRBD1. Germline values: CDR1 LGHNA, CDR2 YSLEER. The CDR3 is 13 residues long. Trimming removed 0 bases from V and 6 bases from J; junction bases left unmatched: 0. The CDR3 DNA reads as TGCGCCAGCAGCCAAGAGACAGGGGGCGAGCAGTACTTC. This encodes CASSQETGGEQYF.

This clone was seen only once. The sample carries other DNA sequences with the same CDR3. The V and J genes are TRBV25-1 and TRBJ2-3, with D possibly TRBD2 on 6 matching bases. V gave up 7 bases and J gave up 0 bases, with 11 bases separating them. Germline V gene sequence: CDR1 MGHDK, CDR2 SYGVNS. The CDR3 loop spans 14 amino acids. The chain's CDR3 is CASKGAGSTDTQYF. CDR3 in DNA: TGTGCCAGCAAAGGGGCGGGAAGCACAGATACGCAGTATTTT.

The chain joins TRBV7-2 to TRBJ2-1; TRBD1 is a possible D gene (7 bases). V was trimmed by 4 bases and J by 4 bases, leaving 14 bases between them. The germline V gene has CDR1 SGHTA and CDR2 FQGNSA. The CDR3 spans 15 residues. The CDR3 loop reads CASSSDRREYNEQFF. The DNA of the CDR3 is TGTGCCAGCAGCTCGGACAGGCGGGAATACAATGAGCAGTTCTTC.

J is TRBJ1-1 and V is TRBV19; TRBD1 aligns across 7 bases. V shed 5 bases and J 4 bases; nucleotides not matched to a gene: 7. The CDR3 consists of 14 residues. Germline V gene sequence: CDR1 LNHDA, CDR2 SQIVND (reference sequence). The CDR3 spells CASSARGYGTEAFF. CDR3 bases: TGTGCCAGTAGTGCCAGGGGGTATGGCACTGAAGCTTTCTTT.

The chain combines TRBV7-4 with TRBJ2-2, with D perhaps TRBD1 or TRBD2 (6 bases each). The CDR3 is 16 residues long. Germline values: CDR1 SGHVT, CDR2 SQSDAQ. V was pared by 2 bases and J by 0 bases, with 10 bases between. The CDR3 region has the DNA TGTGCCAGCAGCTTAAAGGGGGGAGCGAACACCGGGGAGCTGTTTTTT. The encoded protein is CASSLKGGANTGELFF.

The chain combines TRBV6-6 with TRBJ2-7, with 8 bases lining up with TRBD1. J gave up 2 bases and V 2 bases, and 8 bases lay outside the gene matches. This CDR3 comprises 16 residues. Germline CDR1 reads MNHNY; CDR2 reads SVGAGI (reference sequence). CDR3 in amino acids: CASSYRDRLTTYEQYF. The CDR3 nucleotides are TGTGCCAGCAGTTACCGGGACAGGTTAACAACCTACGAGCAGTACTTC.

A word on this clone: A read error is possible here, since a much larger clone lies one base away. The V call is TRBV7-9, the J call TRBJ1-2; 8 bases align to TRBD1. J was trimmed by 4 bases and V by 2 bases; bases with no gene match: 3. CDR3 length: 14 amino acids. Germline V gene data show CDR1 as SEHNR and CDR2 as FQNEAQ (reference sequence). CDR3 coding DNA: TGTGCCAGCAGCTTAACAGGGGGTGGCTATGGCTACACCTTC. This encodes CASSLTGGGYGYTF.

This sequence joins TRBV7-2 and TRBJ2-4; possibly TRBD2 for D (6 bases). Germline CDR1 reads SGHTA; CDR2 reads FQGNSA. The CDR3 runs to 14 residues. V lost 6 bases and J lost 1, with 10 bases in between. The CDR3 DNA is TGTGCCAGCAGTACCACTAGCGCCAAAAACATTCAGTACTTC. The encoded protein is CASSTTSAKNIQYF. Filled out from reference TRBV7-2 and TRBJ2-4, the complete variable domain reads GAGVSQSPSNKVTEKGKDVELRCDPISGHTALYWYRQSLGQGLEFLIYFQGNSAPDKSGLPSDRFSAERTGGSVSTLTIQRTQQEDSAVYLCASSTTSAKNIQYFGAGTRLSVL.

The J gene is TRBJ2-2, the V gene TRBV9, with D tentatively TRBD1 (5 bases). The germline V and J ends were trimmed by 2 bases and 5 bases, with 10 bases remaining between them. The germline V gene encodes CDR1 SGDLS and CDR2 YYNGEE. This CDR3 contains 14 residues. The CDR3 reads CASSVDRRTGELFF. CDR3 coding DNA: TGTGCCAGCAGCGTCGACAGACGTACCGGGGAGCTGTTTTTT.

J is TRBJ2-5 and V is TRBV7-2, with 12 positions matching TRBD2. This CDR3 comprises 15 residues. V gave up 2 bases and J gave up 3 bases; unmatched junction bases: 1. Germline V gene lookup returns CDR1 SGHTA and CDR2 FQGNSA. CDR3 sequence (DNA): TGTGCCAGCAGCTTAAGACTAGCGGGAGAAGAGACCCAGTACTTC. It translates to CASSLRLAGEETQYF.

This chain links TRBV6-5 with TRBJ1-6; TRBD1 matches at 7 bases. Germline trimming cut 0 bases from V and 7 bases from J; bases unmatched to any gene: 3. This CDR3 has 15 residues. CDR1 MNHEY and CDR2 SVGAGI come from the germline V gene. CDR3 bases: TGTGCCAGCAGTTACTCGACACAGGGGAATTCACCCCTCCACTTT. Amino acid sequence: CASSYSTQGNSPLHF.

The chain links TRBV9 to TRBJ1-6; 7 nucleotides agree with TRBD1. Germline V CDR1 and CDR2: SGDLS, YYNGEE. This CDR3 has 15 amino acids. After removal of 6 bases from V and 9 bases from J, the junction contained 12 bases not matched to a gene. CDR3 sequence reads: CASTNTKDRTSPLHF. DNA of the CDR3: TGTGCCAGCACCAATACTAAGGACAGGACTTCACCCCTCCACTTT.